The 18 T cell receptor beta chains below were found in one sample sequenced in a study of cytomegalovirus exposure and HLA in healthy donors (dated by TCRdb to about 2017). Libraries came from the immunoSEQ multiplex PCR assay. A mixture of 60 forward primers for TCR Vbeta segments and 13 reverse primers for TCR Jbeta segments was used in the multiplex PCR. TCRdb obtained this table from immuneACCESS and retained in-frame rearrangements with V and J assigned. These tables miss some clones; where compared with another copy, unresolved V genes account for less than half of the shortfall, and the remainder is unexplained. The sample yields about 190,000 clones; 80% were counted once. The ten largest clones capture approximately 1.1% of the sample. The source material was PBMCs. Receptors originate from a woman in her thirties or forties in good health and CMV-seronegative.

V usage is TRBV2 and J usage is TRBJ2-7; D perhaps matches TRBD1 (6 bases). CDR3 length: 15 amino acids. The V and J ends lost 7 bases and 4 bases respectively, with 20 bases between them. Germline V gives CDR1 SNHLY, CDR2 FYNNEI. This chain's CDR3 is CASTTPPDRPYEQYF. The CDR3, as DNA: TGTGCCAGCACTACCCCCCCGGACAGACCTTACGAGCAGTACTTC.

The CDR3 loop is CANIKVRRPLNYGYTF. The CDR3 nucleotides are TGTGCCAATATAAAGGTCCGCAGGCCTCTTAACTATGGCTACACCTTC. The chain combines TRBV21-1 with TRBJ1-2; TRBD1 is the table's D call, not checked against the DNA. TRBV21-1 is labeled a pseudogene. This CDR3 has 16 residues.

V is TRBV5-6 and J is TRBJ1-4; D is ambiguous. Germline CDR1 reads SGHDT; CDR2 reads YYEEEE. CDR3 length: 14 amino acids. Trimming removed 4 bases from V and 6 bases from J, with 13 bases in between. CDR3 amino acids: CASSPAGTDEKLFF. The CDR3 region has the DNA TGTGCCAGCAGCCCAGCGGGTACGGATGAAAAACTGTTTTTT.

V and J are TRBV11-3 and TRBJ2-1; no firm D call. From germline, CDR1 is SGHNT and CDR2 YENEEA. Trimming took off 4 bases at V and 6 bases at J, with 19 bases between the two ends. The CDR3 is 16 amino acids. Here the CDR3 DNA reads TGTGCCAGCAGCTCCCTCCGAGAACAACTATTCAATGAGCAGTTCTTC. Encoded protein: CASSSLREQLFNEQFF.

CDR3 region: CASSLVGTWPDGYTF. CDR3 bases: TGTGCCAGCAGCTTAGTTGGGACATGGCCGGATGGCTACACCTTC. The chain employs TRBV7-9 and TRBJ1-2, with D tentatively TRBD1 (6 bases). The CDR3 has 15 residues. CDR1 and CDR2 from the germline V gene are SEHNR and FQNEAQ (reference sequence). V was shortened by 1 base and J by 6 bases, with 15 bases between the two germline ends.

V and J are TRBV6-1 and TRBJ1-2; 10 nucleotides line up with TRBD1. The CDR3 is 14 residues long. The germline gives CDR1 MNHNS, CDR2 SASEGT. V shed 8 bases, J shed 2 bases, and the junction held 5 bases outside the gene matches. CDR3 DNA sequence: TGTGCCAGCGACGACAGGGGGCTGAACTATGGCTACACCTTC. Its translation: CASDDRGLNYGYTF.

J is TRBJ2-2 and V is TRBV9; D gene ambiguous. CDR3 length: 12 amino acids. The V end lost 2 bases, the J end lost 7 bases, and 6 bases lay between the germline ends. Germline CDR1 reads SGDLS; CDR2 reads YYNGEE. CDR3 amino acids: CASSVTGGELFF. The DNA for the CDR3 is TGTGCCAGCAGCGTCACGGGCGGGGAGCTGTTTTTT.

This chain uses TRBV4-3 with TRBJ2-3; 9 nucleotides align to TRBD2. The CDR3 totals 16 residues. Germline assignment: CDR1 LGHNA and CDR2 YSLEER. The V gene end was trimmed by 0 bases and the J gene end by 4 bases; junction bases not matched to a gene: 5. The CDR3 DNA is TGCGCCAGCAGCCAAGATGGGCTAGCGGGATCAGATACGCAGTATTTT. It is translated as CASSQDGLAGSDTQYF.

The chain carries TRBV19 and TRBJ1-1; TRBD1 agrees at 8 bases. The CDR3 extends over 15 amino acids. V shed 3 bases, J shed 0 bases, and the junction held 3 bases outside the gene matches. The germline V gene has CDR1 LNHDA and CDR2 SQIVND (reference sequence). CDR3 sequence (DNA): TGTGCCAGTAGTATCCACAGGGGGGTGAACACTGAAGCTTTCTTT. Translation gives CASSIHRGVNTEAFF.

This chain uses TRBV6-1 with TRBJ1-1, with 7 bases that match TRBD1. The length of the CDR3 is 14 residues. Losses at the gene ends were 5 bases for V and 1 base for J; bases not matched to a gene: 4. Germline assignment: CDR1 MNHNS and CDR2 SASEGT. The CDR3 here is CASSLHRGNTEAFF. Here the CDR3 DNA reads TGTGCCAGCAGTTTACACAGGGGGAACACTGAAGCTTTCTTT.

The chain is built from TRBV29-1 and TRBJ2-3, with D possibly TRBD1 on 6 matching bases. V was clipped by 3 bases and J by 3 bases, with 19 bases between them. This CDR3 region has 16 residues. Germline V gene lookup returns CDR1 SQVTM and CDR2 ANQGSEA. CDR3 in DNA: TGCAGCGTTGATTGGGGGCTCTTGACAGCGACAGATACGCAGTATTTT. It encodes CSVDWGLLTATDTQYF.

V usage is TRBV7-9 and J usage is TRBJ1-1; 11 bases map to TRBD1. Germline CDR1 is SEHNR and CDR2 is FQNEAQ (reference sequence). The CDR3 runs to 15 residues. Unmatched junction bases numbered 4, after V lost 3 bases and J lost 4 bases. As DNA, the CDR3 is TGTGCCAGCAGCTTTGCCGGGACAGGGGGCACTGAAGCTTTCTTT. This encodes CASSFAGTGGTEAFF.

In DNA, the CDR3 is TGTGCCAGCAGCTTGGCACAGGCAAGCTCCTACGAGCAGTACTTC. This sequence encodes CASSLAQASSYEQYF. This chain connects TRBV5-4 to TRBJ2-7; possible D gene TRBD1, 5 bases. There are 15 residues in the CDR3. Germline V gene sequence: CDR1 SGHNT, CDR2 YYREEE (reference sequence). The V gene lost 0 bases and the J gene lost 0 bases, with 10 bases spanning the gap. Drawing the rest from reference TRBV5-4 and TRBJ2-7, the complete variable domain is ETGVTQSPTHLIKTRGQQVTLRCSSQSGHNTVSWYQQALGQGPQFIFQYYREEENGRGNFPPRFSGLQFPNYSSELNVNALELDDSALYLCASSLAQASSYEQYFGPGTRLTVT.

The rearrangement joins TRBV19 to TRBJ2-2, with 10 bases aligning to TRBD2. Germline V gene data show CDR1 as LNHDA and CDR2 as SQIVND (reference sequence). Trimming at V came to 5 bases and at J to 0 bases, leaving 9 bases not matched to a gene. This CDR3 has 18 residues. This chain's CDR3 is CASSVPGLAPSNTGELFF. In DNA form, the CDR3 reads TGTGCCAGTAGTGTTCCGGGACTAGCGCCTTCGAACACCGGGGAGCTGTTTTTT.

This chain's CDR3 is CASSIGTASNYGYTF. The CDR3 nucleotides read TGTGCCAGTAGTATTGGGACAGCCTCTAACTATGGCTACACCTTC. The chain is built from TRBV19 and TRBJ1-2; 7 positions agree with TRBD1. Germline trimming cut 3 bases from V and 0 bases from J; bases unmatched to any gene: 4. The CDR3 spans 15 residues. Germline CDR1 reads LNHDA; CDR2 reads SQIVND (reference sequence).

The chain has TRBV27 and TRBJ2-7; TRBD1 might be the D (6 bases). The CDR3 covers 15 residues. The germline CDR1 and CDR2 sequences are MNHEY and SMNVEV (reference sequence). V was pared by 5 bases and J by 3 bases, with 17 bases between. This chain's CDR3 is CASSPPPGHLYEQYV. In nucleotides, the CDR3 is TGTGCCAGCAGTCCCCCTCCGGGACACCTCTACGAGCAGTACGTC.

This chain joins TRBV5-1 and TRBJ2-1; TRBD1 matches 11 bases. This CDR3 has 16 amino acids. The V and J ends lost 4 bases and 3 bases, in that order; junction bases with no gene match: 6. Per germline, CDR1 SGHRS and CDR2 YFSETQ. CDR3 in DNA: TGCGCCAGCAGCCCTCCGGGACAGGGGGGCTACAATGAGCAGTTCTTC. Its translation: CASSPPGQGGYNEQFF.

The genes are TRBV29-1 and TRBJ1-1; the D is unclear. Deletions cut 4 bases from V and 2 bases from J, with 11 bases between. CDR1 and CDR2 from the germline V gene are SQVTM and ANQGSEA. The CDR3 is 13 amino acids. DNA of the CDR3: TGCAGCGTTGGTGGAGGGATAAACACTGAAGCTTTCTTT. Translating it yields CSVGGGINTEAFF.